The next 25 T cell receptor beta chains were all read from a single sample in a study of blood T cell repertoires in COVID-19. Produced via immunoSEQ multiplex PCR; TCRdb's table is partial and in-frame only. In the table there are over 300,000 clones, more than 70% of which are singletons. Sequencing was performed on peripheral blood. Receptor source: a man aged 18 to 29 who had recovered from COVID-19.

The chain couples TRBV11-3 to TRBJ2-3; a weak D match, TRBD2 (5 bases). The CDR3 consists of 13 residues. The ends were cut back, 5 bases at V and 5 bases at J, with 11 bases in the middle. Germline CDR1 SGHNT, CDR2 YENEEA. Written as DNA, the CDR3 is TGTGCCAGCAGCCACGGGATCGAAGATACGCAGTATTTT. Translation: CASSHGIEDTQYF.

The rearrangement links TRBV15 to TRBJ1-5, with TRBD1 matching 9 bases. V was clipped by 1 base and J by 7 bases; unmatched bases: 8. There are 16 residues in the CDR3. Germline CDR1 and CDR2: LNHNV and YYDKDF (reference sequence). The CDR3 nucleotides are TGTGCCACCAGCAGAGCTATGGGACAGGGAATACAGCCCCAGCATTTT. Residues: CATSRAMGQGIQPQHF.

The chain recombines TRBV27 with TRBJ2-7, with D perhaps matching TRBD2 (7 bases). This CDR3 is 14 amino acids long. From germline, CDR1 is MNHEY and CDR2 SMNVEV (reference sequence). Trimming shortened V by 2 bases and J by 2 bases, and 10 bases separated the two germline ends. The DNA of the CDR3 is TGTGCCAGCAGTTTAGGAGGGGGGGCCTACGAGCAGTACTTC. This translates into CASSLGGGAYEQYF.

J is TRBJ2-5 and V is TRBV10-3, with D unclear. The V end was cut by 0 bases, the J end by 5 bases, with 7 bases between. The CDR3 is made up of 13 amino acids. Germline assignment: CDR1 ENHRY and CDR2 SYGVKD. The DNA for the CDR3 is TGTGCCATCAGTGAGTCCTCCACTGAGACCCAGTACTTC. Protein sequence: CAISESSTETQYF.

This clone appeared a single time. The chain joins TRBV10-3 to TRBJ2-1, with 9 positions matching TRBD2. The CDR3 is 14 amino acids. Germline CDR1 is ENHRY and CDR2 is SYGVKD. The V gene end was trimmed by 3 bases and the J gene end by 7 bases; junction bases not matched to a gene: 4. The CDR3 nucleotides are TGTGCCATCAGTGATGGACTAGCGCGGAATGAGCAGTTCTTC. Translated: CAISDGLARNEQFF.

J is TRBJ1-5 and V is TRBV6-2 or TRBV6-3, with D unclear. This CDR3 has 15 residues. V was shortened by 5 bases and J by 1 base, with 12 bases between the two germline ends. The V gene's germline CDR1 is MNHEY and CDR2 SVGEGT. CDR3 amino acids: CASSNGRKSNQPQHF. The CDR3 DNA follows: TGTGCCAGCAGTAACGGGAGAAAAAGCAATCAGCCCCAGCATTTT.

The V gene is TRBV19, the J gene TRBJ1-1, with 10 positions matching TRBD1. Germline assignment: CDR1 LNHDA and CDR2 SQIVND (reference sequence). With 5 bases clipped from V and 5 bases from J, the junction kept 8 bases outside the gene matches. The CDR3 contains 15 residues. The CDR3 sequence: CASSAGQGRVTEAFF. Written as DNA, the CDR3 is TGTGCCAGTAGTGCGGGACAGGGGCGCGTTACTGAAGCTTTCTTT.

This clone was found many times. The chain links TRBV6-2 or TRBV6-3 to TRBJ1-1, with unresolved D. Looked up from germline, CDR1 is MNHEY and CDR2 is SVGEGT. The CDR3 runs to 13 residues. Trimming pared 2 bases from V and 1 base from J, leaving 5 bases between. The CDR3 nucleotides are TGTGCCAGCAGTTACGCGGAGAACACTGAAGCTTTCTTT. Encoded protein: CASSYAENTEAFF.

The V call is TRBV3-1 (or the pseudogene TRBV3-2), the J call TRBJ2-5; 8 bases map to TRBD2. V shed 5 bases, J shed 2 bases, and the junction held 10 bases outside the gene matches. The CDR3 has 16 residues. CDR1 and CDR2 (germline): LGHDT, YNNKEL (reference sequence). CDR3 sequence reads: CASSSKESGGQETQYF. CDR3 DNA: TGTGCCAGCAGCTCCAAGGAGTCGGGAGGGCAAGAGACCCAGTACTTC.

This clone was observed a handful of times. CDR3 sequence reads: CAWTDSPNSYEQYF. The DNA for the CDR3 is TGTGCCTGGACCGACAGTCCCAACTCCTACGAGCAGTACTTC. The chain combines TRBV30 with TRBJ2-7; TRBD1 is a possible D gene (5 bases). Germline V lookup: CDR1 GTSNPN, CDR2 SVGIG (reference sequence). This CDR3 contains 14 residues. Trimming removed 4 bases from V and 0 bases from J, with 13 bases in between. Full variable domain (missing parts from reference TRBV30 and TRBJ2-7): SQTIHQWPATLVQPVGSPLSLECTVEGTSNPNLYWYRQAAGRGLQLLFYSVGIGQISSEVPQNLSASRPQDRQFILSSKKLLLSDSGFYLCAWTDSPNSYEQYFGPGTRLTVT.

The chain employs TRBV5-8 and TRBJ2-7, with TRBD1 matching 9 bases. The V gene's germline CDR1 is SGHTS and CDR2 YDEGEE. CDR3 length equals 16 residues. V trimming: 6 bases; J trimming: 5 bases; junction bases outside the gene matches: 15. The CDR3 here is CASNLGPGQGPNEQYF. CDR3 bases: TGTGCCAGCAACCTCGGACCGGGACAGGGTCCCAACGAGCAGTACTTC.

The CDR3 protein is CASSLWSGDVPETQYF. CDR3 bases: TGTGCCAGCAGCTTATGGAGCGGGGACGTCCCCGAGACCCAGTACTTC. This chain uses TRBV7-8 with TRBJ2-5; 7 bases agree with TRBD2. V trimming: 2 bases; J trimming: 5 bases; junction bases outside the gene matches: 11. Germline loops: CDR1 SGHVS, CDR2 FQNEAQ. The CDR3 spans 16 residues. Filled out from reference TRBV7-8 and TRBJ2-5, the complete variable domain reads GAGVSQSPRYKVAKRGQDVALRCDPISGHVSLFWYQQALGQGPEFLTYFQNEAQLDKSGLPSDRFFAERPEGSVSTLKIQRTQQEDSAVYLCASSLWSGDVPETQYFGPGTRLLVL.

The gene calls are TRBV5-1 and TRBJ2-5, with 9 nucleotides matching TRBD1. CDR1 is SGHRS and CDR2 is YFSETQ in the germline V gene. The CDR3 sequence is 15 residues long. V was pared by 2 bases and J by 2 bases, with 4 bases of the junction left unmatched. CDR3 sequence: CASSFGQGTQETQYF. As DNA, the CDR3 is TGCGCCAGCAGCTTTGGACAGGGGACACAAGAGACCCAGTACTTC.

This sequence joins TRBV5-1 and TRBJ2-3; possibly TRBD1 for D (5 bases). Germline assignment: CDR1 SGHRS and CDR2 YFSETQ. The CDR3 runs 14 residues. The germline V and J ends were trimmed by 3 bases and 4 bases, with 12 bases remaining between them. The CDR3 DNA follows: TGCGCCAGCAGCTCAGGGCCGGATTCAGATACGCAGTATTTT. Its translation is CASSSGPDSDTQYF. The entire variable domain, with the rest obtained from reference TRBV5-1 and TRBJ2-3, is as follows: KAGVTQTPRYLIKTRGQQVTLSCSPISGHRSVSWYQQTPGQGLQFLFEYFSETQRNKGNFPGRFSGRQFSNSRSEMNVSTLELGDSALYLCASSSGPDSDTQYFGPGTRLTVL.

V is TRBV21-1 and J is TRBJ1-2; the DNA was not compared with TRBD1, the D call given in the table. TRBV21-1 is a known pseudogene. The CDR3 spans 15 residues. CDR3 bases: TGTGCCCCACTGGACAGACCTAAGGGAGACTATGGCTACACCTTC. Amino acid sequence: CAPLDRPKGDYGYTF.

This chain uses TRBV27 with TRBJ2-2, with TRBD2 identical over 10 bases. The CDR3 extends over 17 amino acids. The J segment lost 1 base and the V segment lost 3 bases, leaving 5 bases of the junction unmatched. Germline V gene sequence: CDR1 MNHEY, CDR2 SMNVEV (reference sequence). CDR3: CASSFGLAGENTGELFF. In DNA, the CDR3 is TGTGCCAGCAGTTTTGGGCTAGCGGGGGAGAACACCGGGGAGCTGTTTTTT.

The J gene is TRBJ1-2, the V gene TRBV20-1; D ambiguous. Germline V gene data show CDR1 as DFQATT and CDR2 as SNEGSKA (reference sequence). The CDR3 contains 11 residues. V was pared by 0 bases and J by 8 bases, with 7 bases between. The CDR3 spells CSARDERGYTF. CDR3 in DNA: TGCAGTGCTAGAGATGAGAGAGGCTACACCTTC.

This chain connects TRBV4-1 to TRBJ1-2; tentatively, D is TRBD1 (5 bases). The CDR3 loop spans 16 amino acids. V lost 2 bases, J lost 7 bases, and 20 bases lay in between. Germline values: CDR1 MGHRA, CDR2 YSYEKL. Here the CDR3 DNA reads TGCGCCAGCAGCCAACCAGCGGGCACCGCAGGGTTTGGCTACACCTTC. It is translated as CASSQPAGTAGFGYTF.

The CDR3 DNA follows: TGTGCCAGTAGTATGACTAGCGGGGGGGGGCACAATGAGCAGTTCTTC. Its protein product is CASSMTSGGGHNEQFF. This chain joins TRBV19 and TRBJ2-1; 14 nucleotides line up with TRBD2. Germline V lookup: CDR1 LNHDA, CDR2 SQIVND (reference sequence). V lost 3 bases and J lost 5; bases outside the gene matches: 3. This CDR3 is built from 16 residues. The full variable domain, rest sourced from reference TRBV19 and TRBJ2-1, is DGGITQSPKYLFRKEGQNVTLSCEQNLNHDAMYWYRQDPGQGLRLIYYSQIVNDFQKGDIAEGYSVSREKKESFPLTVTSAQKNPTAFYLCASSMTSGGGHNEQFFGPGTRLTVL.

The chain recombines TRBV19 with TRBJ1-5; D gene unclear. This CDR3 contains 12 residues. Germline values: CDR1 LNHDA, CDR2 SQIVND (reference sequence). Trimming removed 3 bases from V and 4 bases from J, with 4 bases in between. The CDR3, as DNA: TGTGCCAGTAGTATTGAGAATCAGCCCCAGCATTTT. It encodes CASSIENQPQHF.

V gene TRBV18 combines with J gene TRBJ2-3; 13 bases agree with TRBD2. The CDR3 runs 17 residues. Trimming removed 3 bases from V and 3 bases from J; junction bases left unmatched: 6. Germline V gene data show CDR1 as KGHSH and CDR2 as LQKENI. CDR3 protein: CASSPPTSGGRTDTQYF. DNA of the CDR3: TGTGCCAGCTCACCCCCGACTAGCGGGGGGAGGACAGATACGCAGTATTTT.

This chain connects TRBV7-3 to TRBJ2-4; the match to TRBD2 covers 11 bases. Germline loops: CDR1 SGHTA, CDR2 FQGTGA. V lost 3 bases to trimming and J lost 9 bases; unmatched junction nucleotides: 4. The CDR3 has 14 residues. The CDR3 coding sequence is TGTGCCAGCAGCTTGGGGACTAGCGGTGCCATTCAGTACTTC. Protein: CASSLGTSGAIQYF. Based on the CDR3 plus reference TRBV7-3 and TRBJ2-4, the full variable domain is GAGVSQTPSNKVTEKGKYVELRCDPISGHTALYWYRQSLGQGPEFLIYFQGTGAADDSGLPNDRFFAVRPEGSVSTLKIQRTERGDSAVYLCASSLGTSGAIQYFGAGTRLSVL.

This clone occurred once. V usage is TRBV6-2 or TRBV6-3 and J usage is TRBJ1-5, with a tentative D call TRBD1 (6 bases). CDR3 length equals 16 residues. Germline V gene lookup returns CDR1 MNHEY and CDR2 SVGEGT. With 4 bases removed from V and 7 bases from J, the gap between germline ends came to 20 bases. The CDR3 loop is CASSSRRTVEGQPQHF. As DNA, the CDR3 is TGTGCCAGCAGTTCCCGCAGGACAGTCGAGGGACAGCCCCAGCATTTT.

This sequence joins TRBV7-6 and TRBJ2-7; 10 bases fit TRBD2. The ends lost 5 bases at V and 2 bases at J; junction bases unmatched: 9. The V gene's germline CDR1 is SGHVS and CDR2 FNYEAQ. The CDR3 length is 16 residues. Written as DNA, the CDR3 is TGTGCCAGCAGCCCCCAGACTAGCGGGCTGCCCTACGAGCAGTACTTC. Translated, it gives CASSPQTSGLPYEQYF.

J is TRBJ2-3 and V is TRBV11-2, with 13 bases matching TRBD2. CDR1 and CDR2 (germline): SGHAT, FQNNGV. CDR3 length: 16 amino acids. V shed 5 bases, J shed 6 bases, and the junction held 8 bases outside the gene matches. The DNA of the CDR3 is TGTGCCAGCAGCCCTCGGACTAGCGGGAGCTTTGATACGCAGTATTTT. Translation gives CASSPRTSGSFDTQYF. Filled out from reference TRBV11-2 and TRBJ2-3, the complete variable domain reads EAGVAQSPRYKIIEKRQSVAFWCNPISGHATLYWYQQILGQGPKLLIQFQNNGVVDDSQLPKDRFSAERLKGVDSTLKIQPAKLEDSAVYLCASSPRTSGSFDTQYFGPGTRLTVL.